This T cell receptor (beta chain) was obtained from a study of blood T cell repertoires in COVID-19. For the study at large: The analysed material was cDNA or gDNA that came from T cells, B-cell-depleted T cells, or PBMCs.

Enrolled through a virtual design, the participants were between 18 and 89 years of age and came from some 26 US areas. Under the authors' procedure: Amplifying reference gene primers gave estimates of nucleated cell counts. Repertoires were generated with immunoSEQ multiplex PCR, while TCRdb's copy carries only in-frame clones and drops some. That table gives V, J and clone size, and the DNA gave D and trimming. Among over 200,000 clones listed, about 81% were seen once. This clone was detected only once. The sample consisted of PBMCs or T cells enriched from blood (not recorded which). This receptor was obtained from a man aged 40-49 years who had recovered from COVID-19.

The CDR3, as DNA: TGCGCCAGCAGCTTGGACGGGACAGGGGATTCACCCCTCCACTTT. Translation: CASSLDGTGDSPLHF. The chain couples TRBV5-1 to TRBJ1-6; TRBD1 matches 10 bases. This CDR3 region has 15 residues. Germline V gene lookup returns CDR1 SGHRS and CDR2 YFSETQ. Losses at the gene ends were 0 bases for V and 8 bases for J; bases not matched to a gene: 2.